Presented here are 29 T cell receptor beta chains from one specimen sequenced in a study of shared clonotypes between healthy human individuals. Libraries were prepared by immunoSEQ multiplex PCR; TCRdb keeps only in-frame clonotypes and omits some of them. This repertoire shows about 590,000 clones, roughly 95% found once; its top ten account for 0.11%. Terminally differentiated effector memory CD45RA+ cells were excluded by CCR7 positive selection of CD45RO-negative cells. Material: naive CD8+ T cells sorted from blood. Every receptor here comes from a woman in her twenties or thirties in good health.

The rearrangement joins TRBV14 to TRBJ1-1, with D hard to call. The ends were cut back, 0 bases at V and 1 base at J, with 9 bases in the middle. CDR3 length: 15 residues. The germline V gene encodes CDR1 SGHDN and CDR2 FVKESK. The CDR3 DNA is TGTGCCAGCAGCCAAGATCTGCGGGCGAACACTGAAGCTTTCTTT. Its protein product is CASSQDLRANTEAFF. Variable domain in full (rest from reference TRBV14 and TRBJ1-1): EAGVTQFPSHSVIEKGQTVTLRCDPISGHDNLYWYRRVMGKEIKFLLHFVKESKQDESGMPNNRFLAERTGGTYSTLKVQPAELEDSGVYFCASSQDLRANTEAFFGQGTRLTVV.

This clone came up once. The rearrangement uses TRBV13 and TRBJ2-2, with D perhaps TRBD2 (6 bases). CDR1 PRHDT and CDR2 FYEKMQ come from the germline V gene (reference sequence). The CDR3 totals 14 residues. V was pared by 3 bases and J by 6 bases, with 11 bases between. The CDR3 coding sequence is TGTGCCAGCAGCTTGGGGACTCTCGCCGGGGAGCTGTTTTTT. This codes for CASSLGTLAGELFF.

The CDR3 DNA sequence: TGCGCCAGCAGCCAAGCGTATGTAGCCGGCGCGCAGTTCTTC. It yields the protein CASSQAYVAGAQFF. The chain employs TRBV4-1 and TRBJ2-1; D gene unclear. Germline assignment: CDR1 MGHRA and CDR2 YSYEKL. Trimming removed 1 base at V and 12 bases at J, with 16 bases between. This CDR3 spans 14 amino acids.

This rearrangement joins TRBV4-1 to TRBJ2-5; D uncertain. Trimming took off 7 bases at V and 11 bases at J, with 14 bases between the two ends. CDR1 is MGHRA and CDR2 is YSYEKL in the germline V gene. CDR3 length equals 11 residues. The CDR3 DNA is TGCGCCAGCATGGCGGCCGGATTGCAGTACTTC. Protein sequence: CASMAAGLQYF.

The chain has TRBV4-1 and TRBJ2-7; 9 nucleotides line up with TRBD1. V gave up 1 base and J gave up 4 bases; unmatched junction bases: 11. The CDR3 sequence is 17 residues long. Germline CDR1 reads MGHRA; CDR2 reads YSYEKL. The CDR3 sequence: CASSQALWTDRGYEQYF. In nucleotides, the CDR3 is TGCGCCAGCAGCCAAGCCCTCTGGACGGACAGGGGATACGAGCAGTACTTC.

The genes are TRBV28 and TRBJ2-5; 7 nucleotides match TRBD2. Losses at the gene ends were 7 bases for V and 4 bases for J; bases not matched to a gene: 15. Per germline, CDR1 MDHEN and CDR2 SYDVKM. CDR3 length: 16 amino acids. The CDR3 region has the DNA TGTGCCAGCACCCCCGGTGCGGGAGAGCTACGAGAGACCCAGTACTTC. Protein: CASTPGAGELRETQYF.

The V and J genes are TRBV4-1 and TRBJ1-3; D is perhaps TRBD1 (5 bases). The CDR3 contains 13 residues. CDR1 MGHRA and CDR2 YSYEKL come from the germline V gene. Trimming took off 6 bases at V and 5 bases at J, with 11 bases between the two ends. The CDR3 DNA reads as TGCGCCAGCAGAGATGGGGCGCGAAACACCATATATTTT. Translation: CASRDGARNTIYF.

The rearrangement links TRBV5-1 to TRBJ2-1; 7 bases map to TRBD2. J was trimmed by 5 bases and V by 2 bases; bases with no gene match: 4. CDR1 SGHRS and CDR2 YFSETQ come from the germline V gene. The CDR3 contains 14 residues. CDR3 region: CASSLWLADNEQFF. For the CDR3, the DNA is TGCGCCAGCAGCTTATGGCTAGCGGACAATGAGCAGTTCTTC.

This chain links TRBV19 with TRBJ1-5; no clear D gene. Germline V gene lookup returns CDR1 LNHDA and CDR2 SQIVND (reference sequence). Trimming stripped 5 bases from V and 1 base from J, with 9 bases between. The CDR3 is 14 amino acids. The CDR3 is CASSDRGSNQPQHF. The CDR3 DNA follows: TGTGCCAGTAGTGACCGAGGGAGCAATCAGCCCCAGCATTTT.

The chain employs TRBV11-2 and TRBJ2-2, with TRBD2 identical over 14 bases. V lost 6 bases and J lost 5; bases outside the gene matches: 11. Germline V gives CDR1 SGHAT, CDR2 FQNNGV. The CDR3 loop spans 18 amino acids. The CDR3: CASRQWTGTSGRTGELFF. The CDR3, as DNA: TGTGCCAGCAGACAATGGACCGGGACTAGCGGGAGAACCGGGGAGCTGTTTTTT.

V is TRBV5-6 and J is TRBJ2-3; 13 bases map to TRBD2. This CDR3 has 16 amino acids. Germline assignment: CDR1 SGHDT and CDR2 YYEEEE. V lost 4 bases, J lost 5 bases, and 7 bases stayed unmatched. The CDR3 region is CASSLWTSGSIDTQYF. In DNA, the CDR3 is TGTGCCAGCAGCCTCTGGACTAGCGGGAGTATAGATACGCAGTATTTT. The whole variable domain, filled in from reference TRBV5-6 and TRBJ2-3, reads DAGVTQSPTHLIKTRGQQVTLRCSPKSGHDTVSWYQQALGQGPQFIFQYYEEEERQRGNFPDRFSGHQFPNYSSELNVNALLLGDSALYLCASSLWTSGSIDTQYFGPGTRLTVL.

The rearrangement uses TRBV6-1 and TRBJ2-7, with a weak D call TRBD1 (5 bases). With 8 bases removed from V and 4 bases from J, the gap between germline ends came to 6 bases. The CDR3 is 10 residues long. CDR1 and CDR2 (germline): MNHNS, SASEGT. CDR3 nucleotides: TGTGCCAGCGGACATTACGAGCAGTACTTC. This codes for CASGHYEQYF.

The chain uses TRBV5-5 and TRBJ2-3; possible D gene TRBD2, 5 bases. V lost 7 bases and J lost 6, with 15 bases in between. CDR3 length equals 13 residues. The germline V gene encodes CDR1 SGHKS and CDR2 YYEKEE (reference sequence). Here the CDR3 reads CASDEERADTQYF. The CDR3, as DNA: TGTGCCAGCGATGAAGAGAGGGCTGATACGCAGTATTTT. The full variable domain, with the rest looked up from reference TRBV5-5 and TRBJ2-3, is DAGVTQSPTHLIKTRGQQVTLRCSPISGHKSVSWYQQVLGQGPQFIFQYYEKEERGRGNFPDRFSARQFPNYSSELNVNALLLGDSALYLCASDEERADTQYFGPGTRLTVL.

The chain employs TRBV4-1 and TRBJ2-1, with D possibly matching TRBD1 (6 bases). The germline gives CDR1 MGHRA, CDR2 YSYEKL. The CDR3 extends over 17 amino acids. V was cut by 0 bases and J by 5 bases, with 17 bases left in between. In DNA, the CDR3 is TGCGCCAGCAGCCAAGATACGGAAACAGGGCTAAACAATGAGCAGTTCTTC. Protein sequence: CASSQDTETGLNNEQFF.

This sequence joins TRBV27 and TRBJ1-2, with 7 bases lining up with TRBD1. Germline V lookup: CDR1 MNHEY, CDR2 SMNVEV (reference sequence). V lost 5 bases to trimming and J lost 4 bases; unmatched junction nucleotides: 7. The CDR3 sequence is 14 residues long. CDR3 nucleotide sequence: TGTGCCAGCAGTCCCCGACAGGGCCTCTATGGCTACACCTTC. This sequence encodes CASSPRQGLYGYTF.

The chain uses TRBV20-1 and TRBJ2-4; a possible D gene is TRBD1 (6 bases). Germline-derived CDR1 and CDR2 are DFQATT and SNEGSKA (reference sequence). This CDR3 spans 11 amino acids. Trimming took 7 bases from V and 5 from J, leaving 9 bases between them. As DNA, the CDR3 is TGCAGTGTAAAGGGGGAAAACATTCAGTACTTC. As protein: CSVKGENIQYF.

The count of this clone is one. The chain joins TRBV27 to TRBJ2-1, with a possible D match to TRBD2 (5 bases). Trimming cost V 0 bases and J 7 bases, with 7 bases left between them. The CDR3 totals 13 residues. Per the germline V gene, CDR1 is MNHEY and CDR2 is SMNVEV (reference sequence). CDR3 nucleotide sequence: TGTGCCAGCAGTTTATCGGAGGTTAATGAGCAGTTCTTC. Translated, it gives CASSLSEVNEQFF.

CDR3 coding DNA: TGTGCCAGCATTAACGAGAACTACGAGCAGTACTTC. Its protein is CASINENYEQYF. The rearrangement uses TRBV6-5 and TRBJ2-7; D gene ambiguous. The CDR3 contains 12 residues. Per the germline V gene, CDR1 is MNHEY and CDR2 is SVGAGI. V was clipped by 7 bases and J by 3 bases, with 10 bases between them.

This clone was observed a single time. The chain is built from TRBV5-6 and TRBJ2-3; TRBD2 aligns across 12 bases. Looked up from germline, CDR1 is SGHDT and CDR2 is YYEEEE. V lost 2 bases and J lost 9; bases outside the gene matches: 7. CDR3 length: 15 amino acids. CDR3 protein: CASSFWLAGGQTQYF. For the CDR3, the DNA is TGTGCCAGCAGCTTTTGGCTAGCGGGAGGGCAGACGCAGTATTTT.

CDR3 protein: CASSVTLNGEAFF. CDR3 coding DNA: TGTGCCAGCAGTGTTACACTGAACGGTGAAGCTTTCTTT. V and J are TRBV6-5 and TRBJ1-1; D unclear. This CDR3 region has 13 residues. Germline loops: CDR1 MNHEY, CDR2 SVGAGI. V was trimmed by 5 bases and J by 7 bases, leaving 14 bases between them.

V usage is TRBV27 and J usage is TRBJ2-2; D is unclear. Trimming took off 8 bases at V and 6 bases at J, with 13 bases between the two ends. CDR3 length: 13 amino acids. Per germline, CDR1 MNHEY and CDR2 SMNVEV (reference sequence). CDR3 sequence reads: CASYGTLAGELFF. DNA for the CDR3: TGTGCCAGCTACGGAACCCTGGCCGGGGAGCTGTTTTTT.

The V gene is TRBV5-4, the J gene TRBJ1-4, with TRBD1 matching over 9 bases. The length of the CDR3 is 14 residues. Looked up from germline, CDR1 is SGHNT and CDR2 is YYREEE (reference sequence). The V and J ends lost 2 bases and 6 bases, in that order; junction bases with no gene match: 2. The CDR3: CASSFDRGDEKLFF. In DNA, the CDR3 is TGTGCCAGCAGCTTTGACAGGGGGGATGAAAAACTGTTTTTT.

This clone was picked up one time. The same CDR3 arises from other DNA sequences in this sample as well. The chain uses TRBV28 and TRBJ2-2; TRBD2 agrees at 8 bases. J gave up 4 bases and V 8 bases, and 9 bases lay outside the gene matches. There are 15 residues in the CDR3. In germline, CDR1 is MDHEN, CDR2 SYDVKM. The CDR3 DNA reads TGTGCCAGCTCTTTCGGGCTAGCGGGCACCGGGGAGCTGTTTTTT. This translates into CASSFGLAGTGELFF.

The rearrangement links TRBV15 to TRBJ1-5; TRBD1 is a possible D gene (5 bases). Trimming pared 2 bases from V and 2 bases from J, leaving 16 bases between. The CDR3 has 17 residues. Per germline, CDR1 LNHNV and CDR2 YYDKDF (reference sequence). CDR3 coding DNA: TGTGCCACCAGCAGAACTCCTAGGGGATGGGGCAATCAGCCCCAGCATTTT. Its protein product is CATSRTPRGWGNQPQHF.

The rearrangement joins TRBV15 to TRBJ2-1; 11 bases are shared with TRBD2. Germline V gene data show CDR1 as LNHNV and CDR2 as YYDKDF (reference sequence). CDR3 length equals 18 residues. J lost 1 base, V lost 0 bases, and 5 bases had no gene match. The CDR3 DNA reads TGTGCCACCAGCAGAGAGTCTATAGCGGGGGGGTCCTACAATGAGCAGTTCTTC. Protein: CATSRESIAGGSYNEQFF.

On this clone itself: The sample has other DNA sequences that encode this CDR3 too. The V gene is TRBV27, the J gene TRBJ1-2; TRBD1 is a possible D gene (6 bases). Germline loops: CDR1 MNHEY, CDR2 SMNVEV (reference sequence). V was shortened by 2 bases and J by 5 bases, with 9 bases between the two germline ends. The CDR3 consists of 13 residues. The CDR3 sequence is CASSLETGYGYTF. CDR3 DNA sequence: TGTGCCAGCAGTTTAGAGACAGGTTATGGCTACACCTTC.

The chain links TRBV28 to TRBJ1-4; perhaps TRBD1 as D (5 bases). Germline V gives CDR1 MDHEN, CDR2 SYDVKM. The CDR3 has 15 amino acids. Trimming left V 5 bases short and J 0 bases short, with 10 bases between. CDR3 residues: CASSPGQATNEKLFF. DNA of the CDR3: TGTGCCAGCAGTCCAGGACAAGCAACTAATGAAAAACTGTTTTTT.

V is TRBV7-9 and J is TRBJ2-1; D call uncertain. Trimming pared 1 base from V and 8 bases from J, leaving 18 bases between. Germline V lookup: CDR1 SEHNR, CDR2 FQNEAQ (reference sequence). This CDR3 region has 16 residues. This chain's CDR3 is CASSLGLGLIFDEQFF. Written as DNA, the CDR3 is TGTGCCAGCAGCTTAGGTCTGGGTCTGATTTTTGATGAGCAGTTCTTC.

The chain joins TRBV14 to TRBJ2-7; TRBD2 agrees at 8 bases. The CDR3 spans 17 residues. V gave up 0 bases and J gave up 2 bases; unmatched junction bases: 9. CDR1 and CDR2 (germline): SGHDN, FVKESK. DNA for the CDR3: TGTGCCAGCAGCCAAGATCGGGAGGGACTACCGACCTACGAGCAGTACTTC. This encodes CASSQDREGLPTYEQYF.